The clone carrying this T cell receptor (beta chain) has a count of ten or more. Its antigen remains unidentified. The CDR3 end is not reached by the read, which stops 3 residues before it; the germline J gene fills it in. Sequencing input was equivalent genomic DNA from CVID and controls. This table comes from immunoSEQ multiplex PCR, and its TCRdb copy is limited to in-frame clones, with some not included. There are approximately 57,000 clones in the sample, none observed a single time. V gave up 4 bases and J gave up 1 base; unmatched junction bases: 8. This CDR3 spans 16 amino acids. Germline CDR1 reads LNHDA; CDR2 reads SQIVND (reference sequence). Patients and controls were mostly of Caucasian heritage. These data are taken from a study of T cell clonality in common variable immunodeficiency. General observations from the study: CVID subjects showed higher TCRbeta clonality than healthy controls. What drives increased CVID clonality needs T cell subpopulation sequencing.

Sequencing was carried out using peripheral blood mononuclear cells. The receptor was derived from a person aged 18-70 years in good health. The V and J genes are TRBV19 and TRBJ2-3; 7 bases line up with TRBD1. The CDR3 DNA, read in part, is TGTGCCAGTAGTAAACAGGGGCAGTGGGGCACAGATACG. Translating it yields CASSKQGQWGTDT. The whole CDR3 sequence is CASSKQGQWGTDTQYF. The variable domain in full, with the rest retrieved from reference TRBV19 and TRBJ2-3, is DGGITQSPKYLFRKEGQNVTLSCEQNLNHDAMYWYRQDPGQGLRLIYYSQIVNDFQKGDIAEGYSVSREKKESFPLTVTSAQKNPTAFYLCASSKQGQWGTDTQYFGPGTRLTVL.